This T cell receptor beta chain is drawn from a study of shared clonotypes between healthy human individuals (dated by TCRdb to the early 2020s). Regarding the research as a whole: Two women and a few men aged 18 to 49 years were included in the cohort. Different laboratories and diverse techniques were used to prepare libraries and sequence TCR repertoires, to increase sequencing depth and limit assay-specific biases. To estimate repertoire size and how much clonotypes are shared between individuals, the study performed deep sequencing of blood TCR repertoires from about five healthy adults. Between about 0.94 and 8.9 billion PBMCs per donor were obtained by leukapheresis. Per donor, three plates each were used for CD4 naive and CD4 memory, two for CD8 naive, and one for CD8 memory. Results and caveats for the whole study, not just this receptor: Even with the large sequencing depth, rarefaction of the sorted-subset datasets indicated that sequencing was incomplete. Across four donors, about 5.2% of naive CD4, approximately 3.5% of naive CD8, about 2.3% of memory CD4, and roughly 0.41% of memory CD8 clonotypes were shared. Naive subsets generally had larger estimated clonotype richness than memory subsets. Sampling was restricted to blood, and TCR repertoires in tissues likely differ from the TCR repertoires found in blood. Pairwise subsampling indicated that sequencing depth was expected to affect the degree of clonotype sharing among donors. The small number of donors limited the genetic and exposure-history diversity represented. Compared with non-shared clonotypes, clonotypes shared by all four sorted-subset donors had higher generation probabilities.

Details on this clone: The clone's antigen remains unknown. Base quality data are lacking; no much larger clone is found one base away.

CD8 naive samples consisted of CD45RO-negative cells that were positively selected for CCR7, yielding a CD45RA+CCR7+ population without TemRA cells. The donors were healthy, HIV-negative adults who had no recently reported acute infections or vaccinations. Every donor was a Caucasian adult residing in Nashville, Tennessee, USA. Blood was obtained by leukapheresis, after which PBMCs were separated by Ficoll-Histopaque density gradient centrifugation and cryopreserved in liquid nitrogen vapor phase. Analytical flow cytometry was used to check the purity and quantity of each magnetically sorted T cell population. Genomic DNA was isolated from each sorted fraction and quantified by UV absorbance on a Nanodrop 2000c. Using the deep immunoSEQ assay, multiplex PCR amplified TCR CDR3 regions from genomic DNA. Genomic DNA extracted from each cell subset was distributed evenly over all wells of several immunoSEQ 96-well plates, and each plate served as one replicate. For sorted subsets, around 200 ng genomic DNA, equal to some 28,000 T cell genomes, was loaded into each replicate PCR. Purified libraries were quantified with a Qubit 3.0 fluorometer, sized on a Bioanalyzer 2100, and re-quantified with the KAPA Library Quantification kit. Every immunoSEQ 96-well plate was sequenced on a dedicated single-read 150-cycle Illumina NextSeq 550 flow cell. In the source study's methods: Because the immunoSEQ output held only junctional sequences and lacked quality scores, the filtering could not match the filtering applied to full-length reads. Sequences were annotated with PyIR, a Python wrapper for IgBLAST v1.9, and V/J genes and CDR3 were assigned using IMGT germline references. Reads were removed for weak V/J assignments (E-value above 1e-6), missing CDR3, stop codons, out-of-frame junctions, or ambiguous translated residues. A V3J clonotype was defined by an identical inferred V gene, J gene, and CDR3 amino acid sequence. Percentage overlap between repertoires was calculated by dividing the number of shared unique clonotypes by the size of the smaller repertoire. Three approaches were used to assess repertoire richness: RTK rarefaction, the Chao1 estimator, and Recon v2.1 estimates of unobserved clonotypes. For all TCRbeta clonotypes obtained by the gDNA method from a few donors, generation probabilities were computed with OLGA. The immuneACCESS repertoire file appears here via TCRdb, limited to in-frame rearrangements. These files lack a portion of the clones; in checked studies, under half of the deficit traces to unresolved V genes, and the cause of the others is not known. That table supplies the V and J calls and clone size; D and trimming were determined from the DNA. This sample holds around 2.1 million clones; about 93% were observed only once. The ten most abundant clones make up around 1.7% of the sample.

The germline V gene (reference sequence) sets CDR1 to LNHNV and CDR2 to YYDKDF. Trimmed from V: 6 bases; trimmed from J: 1 base; junction bases lacking a gene match: 7. There are 16 amino acids in the CDR3, from cysteine to phenylalanine inclusive. Only the CDR3 DNA is retained, 48 bases long and in frame from the first base. The V gene is TRBV15 and the J gene is TRBJ2-2, with TRBD1 matching 8 junction bases. The material sequenced was naive CD8+ T cells from PBMCs. The cell subset or site tag for this specimen amounts to: CD45RA+CCR7+. The clonotype was recovered from a man aged 18 to 30 in good health. Some clones in this sample may be carry-over from other donors' samples. The DNA sequence is given as TGTGCCACCAGGTCTCCCGGGACAGGGAACACCGGGGAGCTGTTTTTT. Its coded protein is CATRSPGTGNTGELFF.